This T cell receptor (beta chain) was profiled in a study of identical twins. Study outcomes and limitations: The more abundant beta clonotypes in cord blood had fewer insertions, and memory repertoires did not show this.

Each cDNA held unique molecular identifiers, and template switching gave it a universal primer site. TCRdb itself ran the 5' RACE reads through MiXCR, one entry per CDR3 protein. This table holds around 280,000 distinct CDR3 sequences, 6.5% to 9.5% found once. This clonotype was observed many times. Its matching antigen is unknown. In every case, the donor was a healthy Caucasian. The CDR3 runs to 15 residues. Trimming stripped 0 bases from V and 4 bases from J, with 10 bases between. Germline assignment: CDR1 SGHRS and CDR2 YFSETQ. This sample also appeared in a second study, on yellow fever vaccine responses in identical twins.

This clonotype originated in a young woman in good health. The chain has TRBV5-1 and TRBJ2-2; D gene unclear. What was sequenced was memory (CD45RO+) T cells sorted from blood. This chain's CDR3 is CASSLGAGSTGELFF. In DNA, the CDR3 is TGCGCCAGCAGCTTGGGGGCAGGAAGCACCGGGGAGCTGTTTTTT.